The 30 T cell receptor beta chains presented below share a single source sample, sequenced in a study of T cell responses to AZD1222 COVID-19 vaccine. TCRdb's table, derived via immunoSEQ multiplex PCR, lists solely in-frame clones and lacks some. The repertoire includes over 100,000 clones, 94% of them detected once, and 5.5% to 8% sits in the top ten. The sequencing used peripheral blood, collected on day 0 of AZD1222 vaccination. The receptors stem from an adult in good health.

The genes are TRBV21-1 and TRBJ1-1. TRBV21-1 is a recognized pseudogene. This CDR3 is built from 14 residues. For the CDR3, the DNA is TGTGCCAGCAGCAGGGGACCTACGAACACTGAAGCTTTCTTT. This translates into CASSRGPTNTEAFF.

This rearrangement joins TRBV9 to TRBJ2-6, with 10 bases lining up with TRBD2. The CDR3 extends over 18 amino acids. The V segment lost 3 bases and the J segment 0 bases; nucleotides outside the gene matches: 6. Germline V CDR1 and CDR2: SGDLS, YYNGEE. The CDR3 sequence is CASSARLAGTSGANVLTF. The CDR3 DNA is TGTGCCAGCAGCGCCCGACTAGCGGGCACCTCTGGGGCCAACGTCCTGACTTTC.

The chain couples TRBV9 to TRBJ1-6; D is undetermined. This CDR3 contains 14 residues. V lost 4 bases and J lost 5, with 10 bases in between. In germline, CDR1 is SGDLS, CDR2 YYNGEE. CDR3 nucleotides: TGTGCCAGCAGCCTTATTGGAAATAATTCACCCCTCCACTTT. Translated, it gives CASSLIGNNSPLHF.

V usage is TRBV4-2 and J usage is TRBJ2-7, with 7 bases that match TRBD1. CDR3 length: 13 residues. Unmatched junction bases numbered 7, after V lost 8 bases and J lost 3 bases. Germline CDR1 LGHNA, CDR2 YNFKEQ. CDR3 DNA sequence: TGTGCCAGCGGGACAGCTCTTGACTACGAGCAGTACTTC. It yields the protein CASGTALDYEQYF.

This clone was observed once. This chain joins TRBV18 and TRBJ1-5; 10 bases map to TRBD1. The V and J ends lost 3 bases and 4 bases, in that order; junction bases with no gene match: 6. The CDR3 totals 16 residues. Germline V gives CDR1 KGHSH, CDR2 LQKENI. The CDR3 protein is CASSPGQGSRNQPQHF. The DNA for the CDR3 is TGTGCCAGCTCACCGGGACAGGGGTCCAGGAATCAGCCCCAGCATTTT.

This rearrangement joins TRBV29-1 to TRBJ1-2; TRBD1 agrees at 11 bases. V dropped 8 bases and J dropped 5; count of bases not matched to a gene: 7. Per germline, CDR1 SQVTM and CDR2 ANQGSEA. This CDR3 is 13 amino acids long. The CDR3 is CSTRTGGNYGYTF. Here the CDR3 DNA reads TGCAGCACCCGGACAGGGGGCAATTATGGCTACACCTTC.

This rearrangement joins TRBV5-1 to TRBJ1-3; D is unclear. The V and J ends lost 3 bases and 0 bases respectively, with 10 bases between them. There are 15 residues in the CDR3. Looked up from germline, CDR1 is SGHRS and CDR2 is YFSETQ. The CDR3 loop reads CASSSEDSSGNTIYF. Written as DNA, the CDR3 is TGCGCCAGCAGCTCGGAGGATAGCTCTGGAAACACCATATATTTT.

This chain links TRBV9 with TRBJ1-4, with D uncertain. This CDR3 has 15 residues. The ends were cut back, 4 bases at V and 0 bases at J, with 10 bases in the middle. Germline V CDR1 and CDR2: SGDLS, YYNGEE. The CDR3 nucleotides are TGTGCCAGCAGCCCAACGGGAGCAACTAATGAAAAACTGTTTTTT. It encodes CASSPTGATNEKLFF.

This rearrangement joins TRBV2 to TRBJ2-3; TRBD2 matches 10 bases. CDR3 length: 17 amino acids. Germline lookup yields CDR1 SNHLY and CDR2 FYNNEI. V was pared by 1 base and J by 4 bases, with 8 bases of the junction left unmatched. DNA of the CDR3: TGTGCCAGCAGTGAAGGGTGGCTAGCGGGAGCGCCAGATACGCAGTATTTT. It is translated as CASSEGWLAGAPDTQYF.

This chain links TRBV2 with TRBJ2-7, with a tentative D call TRBD2 (5 bases). There are 12 residues in the CDR3. The V gene lost 5 bases and the J gene lost 7 bases, with 12 bases spanning the gap. Looked up from germline, CDR1 is SNHLY and CDR2 is FYNNEI. The CDR3 nucleotides read TGTGCCAGCAGTTCAGCCCCGGGAGAGCAGTACTTC. This codes for CASSSAPGEQYF.

This rearrangement joins TRBV6-4 to TRBJ2-3; D unclear. The CDR3 loop spans 10 amino acids. The germline CDR1 and CDR2 sequences are MRHNA and SNTAGT. V dropped 6 bases and J dropped 14 bases, with 12 bases sitting between them. The CDR3 protein is CASRETDVYF. The CDR3 bases are TGTGCCAGCAGAGAGACTGATGTGTATTTT.

The chain links TRBV6-5 to TRBJ1-3, with TRBD1 identical over 8 bases. The germline gives CDR1 MNHEY, CDR2 SVGAGI. J gave up 2 bases and V 4 bases, and 4 bases lay outside the gene matches. The CDR3 extends over 15 amino acids. The CDR3 loop is CASSSGTGPGNTIYF. CDR3 nucleotides: TGTGCCAGCAGTTCCGGGACAGGCCCTGGAAACACCATATATTTT.

The chain recombines TRBV7-2 with TRBJ2-7; 7 positions agree with TRBD1. CDR3 length equals 13 residues. The junction had 7 bases not matched to a gene; V was cut back by 5 bases and J by 6 bases. CDR1 SGHTA and CDR2 FQGNSA come from the germline V gene. The CDR3 protein is CASSGRQGGEQYF. CDR3 DNA sequence: TGTGCCAGCAGCGGGCGACAGGGCGGCGAGCAGTACTTC.

The chain's CDR3 is CASSPPGRGANVLTF. DNA for the CDR3: TGTGCCAGCTCACCACCCGGCCGTGGGGCCAACGTCCTGACTTTC. The chain joins TRBV18 to TRBJ2-6; D is unclear. The CDR3 loop spans 15 amino acids. Trimming left V 0 bases short and J 3 bases short, with 6 bases between. In germline, CDR1 is KGHSH, CDR2 LQKENI.

This chain connects TRBV18 to TRBJ1-1; D call uncertain. CDR1 and CDR2 (germline): KGHSH, LQKENI. Trimming took 6 bases from V and 2 from J, leaving 13 bases between them. This CDR3 comprises 14 residues. CDR3 coding DNA: TGTGCCAGCTCGGCCGTGGAGGGTAACACTGAAGCTTTCTTT. The encoded protein is CASSAVEGNTEAFF.

The genes are TRBV6-1 and TRBJ1-5, with D tentatively TRBD1 (5 bases). The CDR3 is made up of 15 amino acids. V was pared by 1 base and J by 6 bases, with 13 bases between. Germline V CDR1 and CDR2: MNHNS, SASEGT. The chain's CDR3 is CASSEVGRGIQPQHF. In DNA, the CDR3 is TGTGCCAGCAGTGAAGTAGGGAGGGGCATTCAGCCCCAGCATTTT.

This chain connects TRBV28 to TRBJ1-2, with 7 positions matching TRBD1. From germline, CDR1 is MDHEN and CDR2 SYDVKM. The CDR3 is 15 amino acids. The trim removed 5 bases at V and 6 bases at J, leaving 12 bases unmatched. The CDR3 region has the DNA TGTGCCAGCAGTCAACCGCAGACAGGGCTGGATGGCTACACCTTC. It is translated as CASSQPQTGLDGYTF.

The chain has TRBV7-9 and TRBJ1-2; a weak D match, TRBD1 (6 bases). Germline CDR1 is SEHNR and CDR2 is FQNEAQ (reference sequence). The CDR3 has 15 residues. Trimming removed 2 bases from V and 5 bases from J, with 15 bases in between. The CDR3 here is CASSLWTVQSYGYTF. CDR3 DNA: TGTGCCAGCAGCTTATGGACAGTCCAATCTTATGGCTACACCTTC.

The rearrangement uses TRBV6-1 and TRBJ2-1, with no clear D. The V end lost 1 base, the J end lost 12 bases, and 13 bases lay between the germline ends. Germline V CDR1 and CDR2: MNHNS, SASEGT. This CDR3 is built from 13 residues. The CDR3 is CASSEVLGWWQFF. The DNA of the CDR3 is TGTGCCAGCAGTGAAGTCCTAGGATGGTGGCAGTTCTTC.

This clone was observed a few times. V gene TRBV18 combines with J gene TRBJ2-7, with 7 bases identical to TRBD2. V gave up 0 bases and J gave up 2 bases; unmatched junction bases: 7. The germline CDR1 and CDR2 sequences are KGHSH and LQKENI. The CDR3 length is 16 residues. The CDR3 DNA follows: TGTGCCAGCTCACCACCGTCCGGGAGGTCCCCCTACGAGCAGTACTTC. Protein sequence: CASSPPSGRSPYEQYF.

This chain connects TRBV3-1 (or the pseudogene TRBV3-2) to TRBJ2-7; a possible D gene is TRBD2 (6 bases). The CDR3 has 15 amino acids. The V gene's germline CDR1 is LGHDT and CDR2 YNNKEL (reference sequence). V lost 0 bases, J lost 0 bases, and 9 bases lay in between. CDR3 in DNA: TGTGCCAGCAGCCAAGATACGGGGGACTCCTACGAGCAGTACTTC. Translated, it gives CASSQDTGDSYEQYF.

The genes are TRBV28 and TRBJ2-1; 10 bases line up with TRBD2. CDR1 MDHEN and CDR2 SYDVKM come from the germline V gene. The CDR3 spans 15 residues. V gave up 5 bases and J gave up 9 bases; unmatched junction bases: 10. CDR3 amino acids: CASSPPASGRREQFF. CDR3 coding DNA: TGTGCCAGCAGTCCACCGGCTAGCGGGAGACGTGAGCAGTTCTTC.

This chain joins TRBV28 and TRBJ1-1, with 7 bases aligning to TRBD1. CDR3 length equals 14 residues. V shed 8 bases, J shed 9 bases, and the junction held 15 bases outside the gene matches. CDR1 MDHEN and CDR2 SYDVKM come from the germline V gene. CDR3 bases: TGTGCCAGCCTGGAGGGGCAGGGGGGTGGTCAAGCTTTCTTT. Its protein product is CASLEGQGGGQAFF.

The chain couples TRBV7-2 to TRBJ2-3; no reliable D call. The CDR3 covers 15 residues. CDR1 and CDR2 from the germline V gene are SGHTA and FQGNSA. V lost 1 base, J lost 4 bases, and 12 bases lay in between. CDR3 coding DNA: TGTGCCAGCAGCTTAGGATTGCCAGGAGCAGATACGCAGTATTTT. It translates to CASSLGLPGADTQYF.

The chain joins TRBV11-2 to TRBJ2-6; no clear D gene. V was cut by 4 bases and J by 4 bases, with 8 bases left in between. Germline V lookup: CDR1 SGHAT, CDR2 FQNNGV. This CDR3 has 14 residues. The DNA of the CDR3 is TGTGCCAGCAGCTCCTTGGTGGGGGCCAACGTCCTGACTTTC. As protein: CASSSLVGANVLTF. Based on the CDR3 plus reference TRBV11-2 and TRBJ2-6, the full variable domain is EAGVAQSPRYKIIEKRQSVAFWCNPISGHATLYWYQQILGQGPKLLIQFQNNGVVDDSQLPKDRFSAERLKGVDSTLKIQPAKLEDSAVYLCASSSLVGANVLTFGAGSRLTVL.

This chain links TRBV9 with TRBJ2-6; D is perhaps TRBD1 or TRBD2 (5 bases each). The CDR3 sequence is 14 residues long. The germline CDR1 and CDR2 sequences are SGDLS and YYNGEE. The V gene lost 2 bases and the J gene lost 2 bases, with 5 bases spanning the gap. CDR3 amino acids: CASSVGAGANVLTF. The CDR3 bases are TGTGCCAGCAGCGTGGGGGCTGGGGCCAACGTCCTGACTTTC.

V gene TRBV7-2 combines with J gene TRBJ1-6; D not certain. CDR1 is SGHTA, CDR2 FQGNSA, per germline. The CDR3 length is 12 residues. V was shortened by 5 bases and J by 6 bases, with 5 bases between the two germline ends. DNA of the CDR3: TGTGCCAGCAGCCTGATTAATTCACCCCTCCACTTT. This codes for CASSLINSPLHF.

The gene calls are TRBV27 and TRBJ2-1; D is undetermined. The CDR3 contains 14 residues. Germline V gives CDR1 MNHEY, CDR2 SMNVEV (reference sequence). Trimming removed 3 bases at V and 6 bases at J, with 12 bases between. CDR3 sequence: CASSLIQEPNEQFF. Written as DNA, the CDR3 is TGTGCCAGCAGTTTGATTCAGGAGCCCAATGAGCAGTTCTTC.

The chain combines TRBV28 with TRBJ2-2; D might be TRBD1 (5 bases). The CDR3 totals 15 residues. Trimming stripped 2 bases from V and 5 bases from J, with 12 bases between. Germline V gives CDR1 MDHEN, CDR2 SYDVKM. The CDR3 region is CASSLRRGKTGELFF. The DNA of the CDR3 is TGTGCCAGCAGTTTACGTAGGGGAAAAACCGGGGAGCTGTTTTTT.

This sequence joins TRBV28 and TRBJ2-7; D is possibly TRBD1 or TRBD2 (6 bases each). Germline V gene lookup returns CDR1 MDHEN and CDR2 SYDVKM. The CDR3 totals 14 residues. Trimming cost V 3 bases and J 5 bases, with 14 bases left between them. The CDR3 here is CASSFEGGFNEQYF. The CDR3 DNA reads as TGTGCCAGCAGTTTCGAGGGGGGTTTCAACGAGCAGTACTTC.